The rows below give T cell receptor delta chains drawn from one sample of a study of gamma-delta chains in newborns, infants, children. With CATT, TCRdb re-called clones from the reads. The table includes 1,500 to 2,000 delta-chain clones, around 38% detected once. Material: blood. These receptors originate from a child who had a fever. Both conserved end residues are part of each CDR3. A D gene is named only where the DNA matches it firmly. Clone size is not always given. Where it is, it says once, few, many or a class for expanded clones.

j_call clone_size v_call d_call cdr3_nt cdr3_aa
TRDJ3 - TRDV2 TRDD3 TGCGCCTGTGGCACCGTACTGGGGGATAGCTCCTGGGACACCCGACAGATGTTTTTC CACGTVLGDSSWDTRQMFF
TRDJ1 large TRDV2 TRDD3 TGTGCCTGTGACCCTTGGGGATACTTCGATAAACTCATCTTT CACDPWGYFDKLIF
TRDJ3 - TRDV2 - TGTGCCTGTGACACCGTAATAGAGGCTGGGACGGGCGCCTGGGACACCCGACAGATGTTTTTC CACDTVIEAGTGAWDTRQMFF
TRDJ1 - TRDV1 TRDD3 TGTGCTCTTGGGGAACCTCCCTTCCTCTGGGGGATAATAAGCACCGATAAACTCATCTTT CALGEPPFLWGIISTDKLIF
TRDJ3 once TRDV2 TRDD3 TGTGCCTGTGACCCCACCTTACTGGGGGATACGCGCGGGACCCGGGACACCCGACAGATGTTTTTC CACDPTLLGDTRGTRDTRQMFF
TRDJ1 few TRDV2 - TGTGCCTGTGACACAGTGATGACGAACCGGGGCACCGATAAACTCATCTTT CACDTVMTNRGTDKLIF
TRDJ3 - TRDV2 TRDD3 TGTGCCTGTGACACGGGATACGGGAGCTCCTGGGACACCCGACAGATGTTTTTC CACDTGYGSSWDTRQMFF
TRDJ1 - TRDV2 TRDD3 TGTGCCTGTGATCCCTTACTGGGGGAAAAGTACACCGATAAACTCATCTTT CACDPLLGEKYTDKLIF
TRDJ3 once TRDV2 TRDD3 TGTGCCTGTGACACGGGTATACTGGGGGATCTCAGCGAGGAATCCTGGGACACCCGACAGATGTTTTTC CACDTGILGDLSEESWDTRQMFF
TRDJ1 - TRDV2 TRDD3 TGTGCCTGTGACACCGCGGGCTTACTACTGGGGGATACGGACGATAAACTCATCTTT CACDTAGLLLGDTDDKLIF
TRDJ3 - TRDV2 TRDD3 TGTGCCTGTGACCCCTCCGACTGGGGGTCTCCCTCCTGGGACACCCGACAGATGTTTTTC CACDPSDWGSPSWDTRQMFF
TRDJ1 few TRDV2 - TGTGCCTGTGACTTTCTTCGGCCTTCCTATCAGGGGGATCCTAACACCGATAAACTCATCTTT CACDFLRPSYQGDPNTDKLIF
TRDJ1 few TRDV1 - TGTGCTCTTGGGGAACTATCTTTGCCGGGGATCCCCACCGATAAACTCATCTTT CALGELSLPGIPTDKLIF
TRDJ3 - TRDV2 - TGTGCCTGTGGCACCATCACTGGGTCCTGGGACACCCGACAGATGTTTTTC CACGTITGSWDTRQMFF
TRDJ1 - TRDV2 TRDD3 TGTGCCTGTGACTCTCTACTGGGGAGCCACACCGATAAACTCATCTTT CACDSLLGSHTDKLIF
TRDJ1 once TRDV2 TRDD3 TGTGCCTATGACACCTTACTGGGGGATACCTTCATCCGTAAACTCATCTTT CAYDTLLGDTFIRKLIF
TRDJ1 few TRDV2 TRDD3 TGTGCCTGTGACCCGGTACTGGGGGATACGCGGTTCACCGATAAACTCATCTTT CACDPVLGDTRFTDKLIF
TRDJ1 - TRDV2 TRDD3 TGTGCCTGTGACACCCTTTTGAGTGGGGGACTGGCCACCTACACCGATAAACTCATCTTT CACDTLLSGGLATYTDKLIF
TRDJ1 - TRDV2 TRDD3 TGTGCCTGTGACGGGCTGGGGGATACCGTCCGGCCGGAGAAACTCATCTTT CACDGLGDTVRPEKLIF
TRDJ3 few TRDV2 TRDD3 TGTGCCTGTGACAGGTTACTGGGGGATACGTATAGCTCCTGGGACACCCGACAGATGTTTTTC CACDRLLGDTYSSWDTRQMFF
TRDJ1 - TRDV2 TRDD3 TGTGCCTGTGACAGCCTTGGTACTGGGGAATACACCGATAAACTCATCTTT CACDSLGTGEYTDKLIF
TRDJ3 few TRDV2 - TGTGCCTGTGACAGAATGGGGCAACCTACATCCTGGGACACCCGACAGATGTTTTTC CACDRMGQPTSWDTRQMFF
TRDJ3 - TRDV2 TRDD3 TGTGCCTGTGACACCATTACTGGGGGCCGCCCCTGGGACACCCGACAGATGTTTTTC CACDTITGGRPWDTRQMFF
TRDJ1 - TRDV2 TRDD3 TGTGCCTGTGACAGGCTGGGGGCCCCGTGGTACACCGATAAACTCATCTTT CACDRLGAPWYTDKLIF
TRDJ1 once TRDV2 - TGTGCCTGTGACACCTTGCAAGGGGACACCTTGGCCAAACTCATCTTT CACDTLQGDTLAKLIF
TRDJ1 - TRDV2 TRDD3 TGTGCCTGTGACACGGTCCGGCGAATGGGGGACCCCCCGTACACCGATAAACTCATCTTT CACDTVRRMGDPPYTDKLIF
TRDJ1 few TRDV2 TRDD3 TGTGCCTGTGACACACTGGGGGATACGAACCCCGATAAACTCATCTTT CACDTLGDTNPDKLIF
TRDJ1 - TRDV2 TRDD3 TGTGCCTGTGACACCCTTACTGGGGGACCCCGGTACACCGATAAACTCATCTTT CACDTLTGGPRYTDKLIF
TRDJ1 - TRDV2 TRDD3 TGTGCCTGTGACATTGTTTCTGGGGGATACGCGGGACCCGGGCTCACCGATAAACTCATCTTT CACDIVSGGYAGPGLTDKLIF
TRDJ3 - TRDV2 TRDD3 TGTGCCTGTGACACCTGGGGGATCGATAGCTCCTGGGACACCCGACAGATGTTTTTC CACDTWGIDSSWDTRQMFF
TRDJ3 - TRDV2 TRDD3 TGTGCCTGTGATCCCTTACTGGGGGATACAGGCTCCTGGGACACCCGACAGATGTTTTTC CACDPLLGDTGSWDTRQMFF
TRDJ1 few TRDV2 TRDD3 TGTGCCTGTGACGTACTGGGGGCATACACCGATAAACTCATCTTT CACDVLGAYTDKLIF
TRDJ1 - TRDV2 TRDD3 TGTGCCTGTGACACCATTGGTGGCGGGATACGCGGCGATAAACTCATCTTT CACDTIGGGIRGDKLIF
TRDJ1 few TRDV2 TRDD3 TGTGCCTGTGACACCGGGTTCGGGGGATACGCGGCCGATAAACTCATCTTT CACDTGFGGYAADKLIF
TRDJ1 few TRDV2 TRDD3 TGTGCCTGTGACACCTGGGGGAACACCGATAAACTCATCTTT CACDTWGNTDKLIF
TRDJ3 few TRDV2 TRDD3 TGTGCCTGTGACCCTGTACTGGGGGATACGAGCTCCTGGGACACCCGACAGATGTTTTTC CACDPVLGDTSSWDTRQMFF
TRDJ3 - TRDV2 - TGTGCCTGTGACACCGCAGTGGGAACCTGGGACACCCAACAGATGTTTTTC CACDTAVGTWDTQQMFF
TRDJ1 few TRDV2 TRDD3 TGTGCCTGTGACCCCTGGGGGGGACCGAGGGACACCGATAAACTCATCTTT CACDPWGGPRDTDKLIF
TRDJ1 few TRDV2 TRDD3 TGTGCCTGTGACGCTCTGGGGGGCCAATACACCGATAAACTCATCTTT CACDALGGQYTDKLIF
TRDJ3 large TRDV2 TRDD3 TGTGCCTGTGACACCGTCCTTGGGGGATACGACGGGGAAAGTGGCTCCTGGGACACCCGACAGATGTTTTTC CACDTVLGGYDGESGSWDTRQMFF
TRDJ1 - TRDV2 TRDD3 TGTGCCTGTGACACACTGGGGGATACAGGAGGCACCGATAAACTCATCTTT CACDTLGDTGGTDKLIF
TRDJ1 - TRDV2 TRDD3 TGTGCCTGTGACACTGTTCACCTGGGGGATACGCAATACACCGATAAACTCATCTTT CACDTVHLGDTQYTDKLIF
TRDJ2 few TRDV2 TRDD3 TGTGCCTGTGACACCGTCCACCTGGGGGACCTAACAGCACAACTCTTCTTT CACDTVHLGDLTAQLFF
TRDJ3 few TRDV2 - TGTGCCTGTGACACCGCGGGGGGAATAACCTGGGACACCCGACAGATGTTTTTC CACDTAGGITWDTRQMFF
TRDJ1 - TRDV2 TRDD3 TGTGCCTGTGACACCGTAGGGTCCTCCTTGGGGGATACGTGGTCCAATAAACTCATCTTT CACDTVGSSLGDTWSNKLIF
TRDJ1 few TRDV2 TRDD3 TGTGCCTGTGACATGGTACTGGGGGGAGAGTCGTACACCGATAAACTCATCTTT CACDMVLGGESYTDKLIF
TRDJ3 large TRDV2 TRDD3 TGTGCCTGTGACCCTTGGGGGAAACAGAGCTCCTGGGACACCCGACAGATGTTTTTC CACDPWGKQSSWDTRQMFF
TRDJ1 few TRDV2 TRDD3 TGTGCCTGTGACGTACTGGGGGATATGCTCACCGATAAACTCATCTTT CACDVLGDMLTDKLIF
TRDJ1 large TRDV2 TRDD3 TGTGCCTGTGACATACTGGGGGATACGCGGTACACCGATAAACTCATCTTT CACDILGDTRYTDKLIF
TRDJ1 - TRDV1 TRDD3 TGTGCTCCTGAGGAACTTCGGGGGATACAGGACACCGATAAACTCATCTTT CAPEELRGIQDTDKLIF
TRDJ2 - TRDV2 TRDD3 TGTGCCTGTGACACCGTGGGGGATACGAGGGCTTTGACAGCACAACTCTTCTTT CACDTVGDTRALTAQLFF
TRDJ1 - TRDV2 TRDD3 TGTGCCTGTGACTCCCTACTGGGGCGCCACACCGATAAACTCATCTTT CACDSLLGRHTDKLIF